The clone carrying this T cell receptor (beta chain) was recorded once. Its specificity is not known. Random hexamers served to reverse transcribe roughly 0.45 to 1 ug RNA. TCRdb passed the immunoSEQ multiplex PCR reads through MiXCR, listing each CDR3 protein once. The table has about 120,000 distinct CDR3 sequences, roughly 94% seen once; the top ten hold around 0.28%. Sequencing targeted TCR beta in blood CD8+ and CD4+ T cells. The CDR3 is 13 amino acids. V was trimmed by 1 base and J by 0 bases, leaving 6 bases between them. Per germline, CDR1 SQVTM and CDR2 ANQGSEA. This record belongs to a study of CD8 T cells in Susac syndrome. Study overall: Sequenced Susac syndrome patients included five or six with active disease and about 8 who were in remission.

The study's findings and limits: The TCR sequencing and HLA analysis in the study involved a relatively small number of individuals, as the study acknowledged. Maximal CD8+ clonal expansion in Susac was observed within TEMRA cells and among active patients.

The chain joins TRBV29-1 to TRBJ1-2, with no clear D. Sample: CD8+ T cells from PBMCs. The source is a human donor with Susac syndrome. The CDR3 loop reads CSVEGGSNYGYTF. The CDR3 coding sequence is TGCAGCGTTGAAGGGGGTTCTAACTATGGCTACACCTTC.